This entry describes one T cell receptor beta chain. These data belong to a study of CD8 T cells in Susac syndrome. V was trimmed by 4 bases and J by 7 bases, leaving 14 bases between them. This CDR3 region has 14 residues. The germline gives CDR1 LNHDA, CDR2 SQIVND (reference sequence). Sequencing of TCR beta drew on CD8+ and CD4+ T cells from blood. Treatment-naive patients with stable or active relapsing-remitting disease served as multiple sclerosis controls. TEMRA cells were FACS-enriched, unlike CD8+ and CD4+ T cells, which were negatively isolated. RNA was extracted with the RNeasy kit, and a quantity of about 0.45 to 1 ug was reverse transcribed using random hexamers. The amplification used immunoSEQ multiplex PCR on TCR beta CDR3; it spanned 54 Vbeta and 13 Jbeta. Via MiXCR, TCRdb re-called the immunoSEQ multiplex PCR reads, giving one row per CDR3 protein. The data contain about 200,000 distinct CDR3 sequences, 90% to 95% of them singletons.

This clonotype was sampled from a human donor with multiple sclerosis. The rearrangement links TRBV19 to TRBJ2-1; tentatively, D is TRBD1 or TRBD2 (6 bases each). Sequenced material: CD8+ T cells from PBMCs. The CDR3, as DNA: TGTGCCAGTAGTACCCACGGGGGCGGGAATGAGCAGTTCTTC. This encodes CASSTHGGGNEQFF.